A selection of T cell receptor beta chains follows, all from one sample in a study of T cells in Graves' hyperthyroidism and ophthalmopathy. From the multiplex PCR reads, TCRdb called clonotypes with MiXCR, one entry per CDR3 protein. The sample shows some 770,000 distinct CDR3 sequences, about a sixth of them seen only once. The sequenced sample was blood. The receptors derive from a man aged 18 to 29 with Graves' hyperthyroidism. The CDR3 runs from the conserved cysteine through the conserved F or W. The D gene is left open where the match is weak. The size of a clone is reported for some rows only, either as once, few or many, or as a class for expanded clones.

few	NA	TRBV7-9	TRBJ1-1	TGTGCCAGCAGCTTGGAGGAAGGGACTGAAGCTTTCTTT	CASSLEEGTEAFF
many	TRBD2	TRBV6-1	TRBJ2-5	TGTGCCAGCAGTACCGGGACTAGCGGGAGGCCGTACCAAGAGACCCAGTACTTC	CASSTGTSGRPYQETQYF
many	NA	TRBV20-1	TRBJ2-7	TGCAGTGCTAGAACCGCTCAGCAGTGGTCCTACGAGCAGTACTTC	CSARTAQQWSYEQYF
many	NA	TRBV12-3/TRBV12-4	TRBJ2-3	TGTGCCAGCAGCTCTCTCGGGTCCACAGATACGCAGTATTTT	CASSSLGSTDTQYF
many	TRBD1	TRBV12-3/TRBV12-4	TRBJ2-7	TGTGCCAGCAGTTCCCTCGCCCCGACAGGGATTCCCTACGAGCAGTACTTC	CASSSLAPTGIPYEQYF
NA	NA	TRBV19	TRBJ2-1	TGTGCCAGTACCAAGGAGTGGGTTAGCTCCTACAATGAGCAGTTCTTC	CASTKEWVSSYNEQFF
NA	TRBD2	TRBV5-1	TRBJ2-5	TGCGCCAGCAGCCTGTCGGCGGGAGGGTTGGGAGAGACCCAGTACTTC	CASSLSAGGLGETQYF
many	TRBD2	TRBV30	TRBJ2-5	TGTGCCTGGAGTACCGGGACTAGCGTTTTCCAAGAGACCCAGTACTTC	CAWSTGTSVFQETQYF
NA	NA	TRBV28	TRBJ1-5	TGTGCCAGCAAGCCCTTAGGTCAGCCCCAGCATTTT	CASKPLGQPQHF
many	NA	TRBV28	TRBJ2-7	TGTGCCACCGGTCGGGGGCCATATCTATACGAGCAGTACTTC	CATGRGPYLYEQYF
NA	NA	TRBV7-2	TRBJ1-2	TGTGCCAGCAGCTTAGGGCTCTATAGCTACACCTTC	CASSLGLYSYTF
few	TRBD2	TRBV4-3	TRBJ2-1	TGCGCCAGCAGCCAAGATCAGCGGGGGAACAATGAGCAGTTCTTC	CASSQDQRGNNEQFF
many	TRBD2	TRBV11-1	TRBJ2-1	TGTGCCAGCAGCGTGGGACTAGCGGAAAATGAGCAGTTCTTC	CASSVGLAENEQFF
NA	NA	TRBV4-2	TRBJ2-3	TGTGCCAGCAGCCAAGATAGGGCTCAGGGAGATACGCAGTATTTT	CASSQDRAQGDTQYF
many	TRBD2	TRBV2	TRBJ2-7	TGTGCCAGCAGGGAATCAGCGGGAGGCTACTACGAGCAGTACTTC	CASRESAGGYYEQYF
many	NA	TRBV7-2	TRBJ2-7	TGTGCCAGCAGCGTGTCGAGTATGTCCTACGAGCAGTACTTC	CASSVSSMSYEQYF
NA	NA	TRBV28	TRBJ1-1	TGTGCCAGCAGTCTACCCGGGGGATCGGGGAACACTGAAGCTTTCTTT	CASSLPGGSGNTEAFF
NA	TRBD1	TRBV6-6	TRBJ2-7	TGTGCCAGCAGTTACTCGGGCATAACAGGGGGCCCACACGAGCAGTACTTC	CASSYSGITGGPHEQYF
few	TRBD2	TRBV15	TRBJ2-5	TGTGCCACCAGCAGAGGGGCTAGCGGATCCGGGGAGACCCAGTACTTC	CATSRGASGSGETQYF
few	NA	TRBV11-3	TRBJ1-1	TGTGCCAGCAGCTTAGGTATTTTGGGACGGATGAACACTGAAGCTTTCTTT	CASSLGILGRMNTEAFF
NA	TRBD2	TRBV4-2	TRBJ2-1	TGTGCCAGCAGCCAAGCACTGGTAGCGGGCGGTAGCGATGAGCAGTTCTTC	CASSQALVAGGSDEQFF
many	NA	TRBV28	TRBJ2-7	TGTGCCAGCAGTCACAGGAGAGCCCGCGACTACGAGCAGTACTTC	CASSHRRARDYEQYF
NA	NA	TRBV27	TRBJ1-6	TGTGCCAGCAGTTCACGGCAGTCCAATTCACCCCTCCACTTT	CASSSRQSNSPLHF
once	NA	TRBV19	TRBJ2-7	TGTGCCAGTAGTATCCGGGCCGCCCACTACGAGCAGTACTTC	CASSIRAAHYEQYF
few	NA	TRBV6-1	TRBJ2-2	TGTGCCACCCCACCCGCGAACACCGGGGAGCTGTTTTTT	CATPPANTGELFF
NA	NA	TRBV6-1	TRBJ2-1	TGTGCCAGCAGCCTTGCAGAAGCAGGGTATGAGCAGTTCTTC	CASSLAEAGYEQFF
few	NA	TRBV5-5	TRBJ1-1	TGTGCCAGCTTGGGGGCAGACCACACTGAAGCTTTCTTT	CASLGADHTEAFF
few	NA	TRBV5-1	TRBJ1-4	TGCGCCAGCAGCTTTAGAGGGCGAGGTGAAAAACTGTTTTTT	CASSFRGRGEKLFF
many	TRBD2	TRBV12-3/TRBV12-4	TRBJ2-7	TGTGCCAGCAGTAGCGGGAGTTACTCCTACGAGCAGTACTTC	CASSSGSYSYEQYF
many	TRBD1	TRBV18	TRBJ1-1	TGTGCCAGCTCACAGGACAGGGAGCAAGCTTTCTTT	CASSQDREQAFF
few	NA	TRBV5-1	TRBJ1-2	TGCGCCAGCAGCTTGGCCAGGCGCGGTTTTGACTATGGCTACACCTTC	CASSLARRGFDYGYTF
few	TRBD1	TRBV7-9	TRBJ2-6	TGTGCCAGCAGCTTAGAACGGGACAGGGTTCGGTGGGGGGCCAACGTCCTGACTTTC	CASSLERDRVRWGANVLTF
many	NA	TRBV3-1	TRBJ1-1	TGTGCCAGCAGCCAAGATATCGGGGGAGGGAACACTGAAGCTTTCTTT	CASSQDIGGGNTEAFF
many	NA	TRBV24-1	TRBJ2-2	TGTGCCACCAGTGATTTAAGCAGGCCCACCGGGGAGCTGTTTTTT	CATSDLSRPTGELFF
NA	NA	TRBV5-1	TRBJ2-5	TGCGCCAGCAGAGTAGGACAAGCAGCCCGGGAGACCCAGTACTTC	CASRVGQAARETQYF
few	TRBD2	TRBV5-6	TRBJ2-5	TGTGCCAGCAGCTCCCTCGTAGCGGGTCAAGAGACCCAGTACTTC	CASSSLVAGQETQYF
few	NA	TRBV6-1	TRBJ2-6	TGTGCCAGCGGCCAATCTGGGGCCAACGTCCTGACTTTC	CASGQSGANVLTF
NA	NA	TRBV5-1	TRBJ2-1	TGCGCCAGCAGCTGGGAGCTCAATGAGCAGTTCTTC	CASSWELNEQFF
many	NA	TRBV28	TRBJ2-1	TGTGCCAGCAGTTGGGACCAAGACAATGAGCAGTTCTTC	CASSWDQDNEQFF
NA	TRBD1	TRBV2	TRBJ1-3	TGTGCCTGCACGGGACAGGACAACTCCCCGGCGGGAAACACCATATATTTT	CACTGQDNSPAGNTIYF
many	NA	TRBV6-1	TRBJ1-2	TGTGCCAGCAGTATCCACACCGCCTCTAACTATGGCTACACCTTC	CASSIHTASNYGYTF
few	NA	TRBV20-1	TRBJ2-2	TGCAGTGCTAGAGATCGAGAGGACACCGGGGAGCTGTTTTTT	CSARDREDTGELFF
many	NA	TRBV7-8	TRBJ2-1	TGTGCCAGCAGCTCTTCTAGTGCCCATGAGCAGTTCTTC	CASSSSSAHEQFF
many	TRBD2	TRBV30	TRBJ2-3	TGTGCCTGGAGTGTGGGAGGGAGCACAGATACGCAGTATTTT	CAWSVGGSTDTQYF
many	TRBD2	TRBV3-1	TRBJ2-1	TGTGCCAGCAGCCAAGGGTACTCGTTTAGCGGGAGTTTCGAGCAGTTCTTC	CASSQGYSFSGSFEQFF
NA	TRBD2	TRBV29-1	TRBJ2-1	TGCAGCGTACCTTGGGGGTCCGGGAGGGTTACCTACAATGAGCAGTTCTTC	CSVPWGSGRVTYNEQFF
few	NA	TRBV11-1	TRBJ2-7	TGTGCCAGCAGCTTTAACCAGGTAAACGAGCAGTACTTC	CASSFNQVNEQYF
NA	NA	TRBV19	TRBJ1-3	TGTGCCAGTACCCCGGTATTTGGAGGAGTAGGAAACACCATATATTTT	CASTPVFGGVGNTIYF
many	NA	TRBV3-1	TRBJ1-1	TGTGCCAGCGGAAGGATGAACACTGAAGCTTTCTTT	CASGRMNTEAFF
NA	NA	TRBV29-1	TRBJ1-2	TGCAGCGGTGGAGGGCAGACCAACGATGGCTACACCTTC	CSGGGQTNDGYTF
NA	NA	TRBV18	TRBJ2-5	TGTGCCAGCTCACCTTACGGGAAGACCCAGTACTTC	CASSPYGKTQYF
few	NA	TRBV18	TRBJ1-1	TGTGCCAGCTCTGGACAGAGAGAAGCTTTCTTT	CASSGQREAFF
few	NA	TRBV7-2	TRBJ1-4	TGTGCCAGCGGGGGGGGAACAGGGTCTAATGAAAAACTGTTTTTT	CASGGGTGSNEKLFF
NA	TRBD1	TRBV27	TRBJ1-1	TGTGCCAGCAGTGAGGGACAGGGGGCGAACACTGAAGCTTTCTTT	CASSEGQGANTEAFF
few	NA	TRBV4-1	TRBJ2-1	TGCGCCAGCAGCCAGCGTTCTGGAGAGGGACACAATGAGCAGTTCTTC	CASSQRSGEGHNEQFF
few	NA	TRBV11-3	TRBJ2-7	TGTGCCAGCAGATCCAAAGAGGGACGAGTTGACGAGCAGTACTTC	CASRSKEGRVDEQYF
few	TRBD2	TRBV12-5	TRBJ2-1	TGTGCTAGTGGTTTGGCCCGGACTAGCGGAGCTCACAATGAGCAGTTCTTC	CASGLARTSGAHNEQFF